This TCR beta chain was captured by sequencing in a study of monozygotic twins with inflammatory bowel disease. Study-wide points: Healthy co-twins, by inverse Simpson, had higher TCRbeta diversity than their siblings with IBD. Versus healthy twins, IBD patients showed fewer clonotypes shared with others, especially with disease activity. The data offered no way to tell different T cell subtypes apart.

Concerning this clonotype: Its antigen is still unknown.

cDNA was made in eight separate reactions per sample. Each CDR3 protein gets one entry in TCRdb, which reprocessed the 5' RACE reads and gives no DNA. The sample table sets out more than 95,000 distinct CDR3 sequences. The CDR3 runs 15 residues. The germline CDR1 and CDR2 sequences are SGHTA and FQGNSA. The TCR originated in a human donor with ulcerative colitis or Crohn's disease, or a healthy co-twin of an affected twin (not recorded which). The V gene is TRBV7-2, the J gene TRBJ1-5. Sample: blood. CDR3 in amino acids: CARTRDGPGNQPQHF. Based on the CDR3 plus reference TRBV7-2 and TRBJ1-5, the full variable domain is GAGVSQSPSNKVTEKGKDVELRCDPISGHTALYWYRQSLGQGLEFLIYFQGNSAPDKSGLPSDRFSAERTGGSVSTLTIQRTQQEDSAVYLCARTRDGPGNQPQHFGDGTRLSIL.